This TCR beta chain is drawn from a study of T cells in Graves' hyperthyroidism and ophthalmopathy. Researchers took RNA transcripts and amplified the TCR beta CDR3 regions from them. Carried out on the TCR CDR3, a first-round RT-PCR used the HTBI primer set. MiXCR was run by TCRdb on the multiplex PCR reads, yielding one entry per CDR3 protein. The profile shows approximately 400,000 distinct CDR3 sequences, more than 13% of them singletons. This clonotype has ten or more counts. CDR3 length equals 19 residues. V lost 5 bases to trimming and J lost 1 base, with 22 bases between them. The germline V gene has CDR1 KGHDR and CDR2 SFDVKD.

The source is a man aged 50 or older with Graves' ophthalmopathy. The chain combines TRBV24-1 with TRBJ2-2; D is unresolved. The sample comprised blood. The CDR3 DNA reads as TGTGCCACCAGTGCCCCATTTAAGACCGGGCGCTGGAACACCGGGGAGCTGTTTTTT. Protein sequence: CATSAPFKTGRWNTGELFF.